These 28 T cell receptor beta chains were sequenced from one sample in a study of kidney transplant recipient with SARS-CoV-2 infection. One entry per CDR3 protein results from TCRdb running MiXCR on the reads. The table lists 200,000 to 300,000 distinct CDR3 sequences, 25% to 30% of them singletons. Sequenced material: a blood sample, taken at baseline and on approximately day 120 from a kidney transplant recipient. All receptors come from a young adult male patient who had COVID-19 and was a kidney transplant recipient. Some T cells may have originated in the graft donor.

In the case of this clonotype: One end of the junction fails to match germline, which may point to a read error. V gene TRBV7-9 combines with J gene TRBJ1-2, with D hard to call. This CDR3 region has 17 residues. Germline lookup yields CDR1 SEHNR and CDR2 FQNEAQ (reference sequence). This chain's CDR3 is CACSSFSKCRKTYGYTF. The DNA for the CDR3 is TGTGCCTGCAGCTCATTCAGTAAGTGCCGAAAGACCTATGGCTACACCTTC.

This clonotype was recorded many times. The chain links TRBV15 to TRBJ2-2, with D maybe TRBD2 (5 bases). The germline CDR1 and CDR2 sequences are LNHNV and YYDKDF (reference sequence). The CDR3 totals 13 residues. Trimming shortened V by 5 bases and J by 8 bases, and 12 bases separated the two germline ends. The CDR3 DNA follows: TGTGCCACCAGCTCTAGACTACATGGGGAGCTGTTTTTT. Translation gives CATSSRLHGELFF. The complete variable domain, with remaining parts taken from reference TRBV15 and TRBJ2-2, reads DAMVIQNPRYQVTQFGKPVTLSCSQTLNHNVMYWYQQKSSQAPKLLFHYYDKDFNNEADTPDNFQSRRPNTSFCFLDIRSPGLGDTAMYLCATSSRLHGELFFGEGSRLTVL.

This clonotype turned up a few times. This chain links TRBV27 with TRBJ2-2; D may be TRBD1 (5 bases). CDR1 and CDR2 (germline): MNHEY, SMNVEV (reference sequence). CDR3 size: 17 residues. Trimming stripped 5 bases from V and 6 bases from J, with 22 bases between. The CDR3: CASSPLPGSVYAGELFF. The CDR3, as DNA: TGTGCCAGCAGTCCCCTCCCAGGGTCCGTTTACGCCGGGGAGCTGTTTTTT.

Comments on this clonotype: A junction boundary mismatches the germline segment, possibly from a read error. The gene calls are TRBV20-1 and TRBJ2-7; D is possibly TRBD1 or TRBD2 (5 bases each). The germline V gene has CDR1 DFQATT and CDR2 SNEGSKA (reference sequence). This CDR3 is 16 amino acids long. The CDR3 region is CGARDHVFHTRDEQYF. Written as DNA, the CDR3 is TGCGGTGCTAGAGACCATGTTTTTCATACCCGGGACGAGCAGTACTTT.

This rearrangement joins TRBV5-6 to TRBJ2-7, with TRBD2 matching 9 bases. Trimming cost V 2 bases and J 9 bases; bases outside gene matches: 6. CDR1 SGHDT and CDR2 YYEEEE come from the germline V gene. The CDR3 is 13 amino acids. The CDR3 reads CASSLPSGKVQYF. The CDR3 region has the DNA TGTGCCAGCAGCTTACCTAGCGGGAAGGTGCAGTACTTC.

This clonotype appeared many times. The rearrangement uses TRBV25-1 and TRBJ2-7; 11 nucleotides match TRBD1. The V and J ends lost 1 base and 2 bases, in that order; junction bases with no gene match: 4. Germline V gene lookup returns CDR1 MGHDK and CDR2 SYGVNS. This CDR3 has 16 residues. The DNA of the CDR3 is TGTGCCAGCAGTGAATTTGGGACAGGGGGTCCCTACGAGCAGTACTTC. It translates to CASSEFGTGGPYEQYF.

As for this clonotype: This may be a read error: a much more frequent sequence differs by one nucleotide. The genes are TRBV9 and TRBJ1-2, with TRBD1 matching 7 bases. CDR3 length: 14 amino acids. In germline, CDR1 is SGDLS, CDR2 YYNGEE. In nucleotides, the CDR3 is TGTGCCAGCAGCCTAGGCTCCGGGACAGTCTATGACATCTTC. Its protein product is CASSLGSGTVYDIF.

On this clonotype itself: This sequence may be a read error, since a much larger clone differs from it by one base. This sequence joins TRBV29-1 and TRBJ1-1; the D gene is possibly TRBD1 (5 bases). CDR1 is SQVTM and CDR2 is ANQGSEA in the germline V gene. The CDR3 contains 11 residues. CDR3 sequence (DNA): TGCAGCGTCAGGGCCAGCACTGGAGCTTTCTTT. Protein product: CSVRASTGAFF.

This clonotype has ten or more counts. The chain has TRBV7-6 and TRBJ1-2, with a possible D match to TRBD1 (6 bases). CDR1 and CDR2 (germline): SGHVS, FNYEAQ. This CDR3 spans 12 amino acids. Deletions cut 5 bases from V and 8 bases from J, with 12 bases between. For the CDR3, the DNA is TGTGCCAGCAGCAACAGGGCGGGAGGCTACACCTTC. Translation gives CASSNRAGGYTF.

The V call is TRBV7-2, the J call TRBJ2-3; TRBD2 agrees at 7 bases. Germline V gene lookup returns CDR1 SGHTA and CDR2 FQGNSA. V lost 5 bases and J lost 4; bases outside the gene matches: 6. The CDR3 is 14 residues long. CDR3 sequence reads: CASSRITSADTQYF. In DNA, the CDR3 is TGTGCCAGCAGCCGCATAACTAGCGCAGATACGCAGTATTTT.

This clonotype was recorded many times. The chain employs TRBV7-9 and TRBJ2-2; D call uncertain. The CDR3 loop spans 13 amino acids. The V and J ends lost 0 bases and 6 bases respectively, with 5 bases between them. Per the germline V gene, CDR1 is SEHNR and CDR2 is FQNEAQ (reference sequence). The chain's CDR3 is CASSLAGSGELFF. CDR3 nucleotides: TGTGCCAGCAGCTTAGCGGGATCCGGGGAGCTGTTTTTT.

Note on this clonotype: Just one base apart from a much larger clone, this may be a read error. The CDR3 does not end in the conserved phenylalanine or tryptophan, so this is likely a read error. This chain uses TRBV6-1 with TRBJ1-3, with D hard to call. The CDR3 sequence is 16 residues long. Looked up from germline, CDR1 is MNHNS and CDR2 is SASEGT. Deletions cut 6 bases from V and 2 bases from J, with 17 bases between. CDR3 nucleotides: TGTGCCAGCAGCGAGGCGTCGCGACAAGCTGGAAACACCATATATTCT. Residues: CASSEASRQAGNTIYS.

Of note for this clonotype: It may be a read error: a sequence one base away is much more abundant. In nucleotides, the CDR3 is TGTGCCAGCAGCCCGAAGGTCAGAGACGGAAAGACCTATGGCTACACCTTC. Protein product: CASSPKVRDGKTYGYTF. The chain employs TRBV7-9 and TRBJ2-7; D is uncertain. The last part of the DNA fits TRBJ1-2 better; the J call may be wrong. The CDR3 has 17 amino acids. Germline loops: CDR1 SEHNR, CDR2 FQNEAQ (reference sequence).

This clonotype was counted ten times or more. The chain uses TRBV24-1 and TRBJ1-2, with no clear D. There are 17 residues in the CDR3. The germline V gene encodes CDR1 KGHDR and CDR2 SFDVKD. Trimming left V 6 bases short and J 4 bases short, with 23 bases between. CDR3 protein: CATSQFCSTRKTYGYTF. CDR3 in DNA: TGTGCCACCAGTCAGTTCTGTAGTACCAGAAAGACCTATGGCTACACCTTC.

This clonotype was seen at least ten times. The J gene is TRBJ1-2, the V gene TRBV5-3; D is unresolved. TRBV5-3 counts as an open reading frame of uncertain function. This CDR3 region has 16 residues. The germline V and J ends were trimmed by 7 bases and 4 bases, with 23 bases remaining between them. CDR3 in DNA: TGTGCCAGACGACGAACAGTGGTGAGAAAGACCTATGGCTACACCTTC. Its protein product is CARRRTVVRKTYGYTF.

V and J are TRBV26 and TRBJ1-2. TRBV26 is described as a pseudogene. The length of the CDR3 is 17 residues. The CDR3 nucleotides read TGTGCCAGCAGTACGCAGGATTTCGACGGAAAGACCTATGGCTACACCTTC. Translated, it gives CASSTQDFDGKTYGYTF.

Turning to this clonotype: Possible read error: a much larger clone is one base away. This sequence joins TRBV12-3 or TRBV12-4 and TRBJ1-1; maybe TRBD1 (5 bases). V gave up 4 bases and J gave up 0 bases, with 15 bases separating them. The CDR3 has 16 residues. The CDR3 DNA is TGTGCCAGCAGTTCCGGGGCAGCATTTATGAACACTGAAGCTTTCTTT. It specifies CASSSGAAFMNTEAFF.

The V gene is TRBV7-2, the J gene TRBJ2-5; the D gene is possibly TRBD2 (5 bases). The CDR3 runs to 16 residues. Germline CDR1 and CDR2: SGHTA and FQGNSA. The V and J ends lost 2 bases and 1 base respectively, with 14 bases between them. CDR3 in amino acids: CASSLSSSGIQETQYF. The DNA for the CDR3 is TGTGCCAGCAGCTTATCGTCTTCGGGGATCCAAGAGACCCAGTACTTC.

This clonotype has at least ten counts. The chain has TRBV14 and TRBJ1-2; 7 positions match TRBD1. Germline trimming cut 4 bases from V and 3 bases from J; bases unmatched to any gene: 11. CDR1 is SGHDN, CDR2 FVKESK, per germline. The CDR3 totals 16 residues. CDR3 sequence reads: CASSPVRDRADYGYTF. The CDR3 DNA is TGTGCCAGCAGCCCCGTCCGGGACAGAGCGGACTATGGCTACACCTTC.

This clonotype showed up just a few times. This chain links TRBV3-1 with TRBJ2-5, with D maybe TRBD2 (6 bases). The V gene's germline CDR1 is LGHDT and CDR2 YNNKEL (reference sequence). The CDR3 runs 17 residues. CDR3 nucleotides: TGTGCTGGCAGCGGAGCGGGTCCCATTTCTTTCTCTGAGACCCAGTACTTC. It is translated as CAGSGAGPISFSETQYF.

In this sample, this clonotype turned up many times. V and J are TRBV19 and TRBJ2-7; D possibly corresponds to TRBD2 (6 bases). V gave up 9 bases and J gave up 7 bases, with 19 bases separating them. The CDR3 covers 13 residues. Germline V lookup: CDR1 LNHDA, CDR2 SQIVND (reference sequence). The CDR3 sequence is CASSPLVAGEQYF. The CDR3 bases are TGTGCCAGCTCCCCGTTGGTCGCGGGGGAGCAGTACTTC.

This clonotype showed up many times. V gene TRBV11-2 combines with J gene TRBJ2-2; D unclear. The CDR3 loop spans 14 amino acids. Between the trimmed V and J ends, which lost 2 bases and 5 bases, there was a span of 9 bases. Looked up from germline, CDR1 is SGHAT and CDR2 is FQNNGV. The CDR3 sequence: CASSLRFRTGELFF. The CDR3 DNA reads as TGTGCCAGCAGCTTAAGGTTTAGGACCGGGGAGCTGTTTTTT.

V and J are TRBV7-9 and TRBJ2-7; a weak D match, TRBD2 (6 bases). Matching the DNA end better, TRBJ2-5 makes the J call doubtful. Per germline, CDR1 SEHNR and CDR2 FQNEAQ (reference sequence). The CDR3 has 14 amino acids. The CDR3 reads CASSLFGEEETQYF. The CDR3, as DNA: TGTGCCAGCAGCCTTTTTGGGGAGGAGGAGACCCAGTACTTC.

Comment on this clonotype: A read error is possible here, since a much larger clone lies one base away. The chain joins TRBV20-1 to TRBJ1-1; D is undetermined. Germline lookup yields CDR1 DFQATT and CDR2 SNEGSKA (reference sequence). V was pared by 3 bases and J by 1 base, with 9 bases between. The CDR3 is 13 amino acids. CDR3 loop: CSASLGRNTEAFF. CDR3 in DNA: TGCAGTGCTAGCCTGGGCAGGAACACTGAAGCTTTCTTT.

Ten or more counts support this clonotype. This chain joins TRBV30 and TRBJ2-3; the D gene is possibly TRBD2 (5 bases). V shed 0 bases and J shed 5 bases, with 12 bases lying between them. The CDR3 is 14 amino acids. The germline V gene encodes CDR1 GTSNPN and CDR2 SVGIG (reference sequence). DNA of the CDR3: TGTGCCTGGAGTGTGATGATAGGAGGAGATACGCAGTATTTT. This translates into CAWSVMIGGDTQYF.

In regard to this clonotype: A much bigger clone sits one base away, suggesting this may be a read error. The chain has TRBV6-5 and TRBJ1-1; D is undetermined. The germline V gene has CDR1 MNHEY and CDR2 SVGAGI. The CDR3 length is 18 residues. V was shortened by 6 bases and J by 3 bases, with 26 bases between the two germline ends. CDR3 coding DNA: TGTGCCAGCAGCTACCAAAGTAGACCCCCGATTTGGGACACTGAAGCTTTCTTT. This gives the protein CASSYQSRPPIWDTEAFF.

The chain couples TRBV20-1 to TRBJ2-1; TRBD2 matches at 9 bases. V lost 3 bases and J lost 0; bases outside the gene matches: 6. The V gene's germline CDR1 is DFQATT and CDR2 SNEGSKA (reference sequence). The CDR3 is made up of 16 amino acids. CDR3 amino acids: CSARRLAEFSYNEQFF. The CDR3 DNA reads TGCAGTGCTAGGCGACTAGCGGAATTCTCCTACAATGAGCAGTTCTTC.

This clonotype was observed at least ten times. The chain couples TRBV7-8 to TRBJ2-1, with 10 nucleotides matching TRBD2. The germline V gene encodes CDR1 SGHVS and CDR2 FQNEAQ. The CDR3 runs to 17 residues. The V segment lost 1 base and the J segment 4 bases; nucleotides outside the gene matches: 7. The CDR3 loop is CASSLVRAGGNYNEQFF. In DNA, the CDR3 is TGTGCCAGCAGCTTAGTAAGAGCGGGAGGGAATTACAATGAGCAGTTCTTC.